These T cell receptor beta chains were read from a single sample in a study of OX40 agonist ivuxolimab in advanced cancers. The data were produced by immunoSEQ multiplex PCR, yet TCRdb's version contains in-frame clones alone and is incomplete. The profile covers about 98,000 clones, with around 92% appearing a single time and 0.2% to 0.3% taken by the ten largest. The sequenced sample was CD4+ or CD8+ T cells sorted from blood, obtained in a trial of the OX40 agonist ivuxolimab. These receptors originate from an adult with an advanced solid tumor such as melanoma, head and neck, liver or kidney cancer. Both conserved end residues are part of each CDR3. The order of the fields is V gene, J gene, D gene, clone size, CDR3 protein, CDR3 DNA. D genes are given only for firm matches. Rows give clone size only sometimes, using once, few, many, or a class for an expanded clone.

TRBV7-2	TRBJ1-3	-	-	CASSLTGGRDTIYF	TGTGCCAGCAGCTTAACGGGGGGACGGGACACCATATATTTT
TRBV5-1	TRBJ2-5	-	-	CASSLVGVGQETQYF	TGCGCCAGCAGCTTGGTTGGGGTGGGGCAAGAGACCCAGTACTTC
TRBV30	TRBJ2-2	TRBD2	-	CACLAGGPKRTTGELFF	TGTGCCTGCCTAGCGGGAGGGCCGAAAAGAACCACCGGGGAGCTGTTTTTT
TRBV7-2	TRBJ2-5	-	-	CASSLNRGETQYF	TGTGCCAGCAGCTTAAATCGGGGAGAGACCCAGTACTTC
TRBV30	TRBJ2-3	-	-	CAWSEIYTQYF	TGTGCCTGGAGTGAGATTTATACGCAGTATTTT
TRBV7-2	TRBJ1-1	-	few	CASSLTVNTEAFF	TGTGCCAGCAGCTTGACAGTCAACACTGAAGCTTTCTTT
TRBV9	TRBJ1-3	-	-	CASSVAPGTGNTIYF	TGTGCCAGCAGCGTAGCTCCGGGGACGGGAAACACCATATATTTT
TRBV28	TRBJ1-2	-	-	CASSLFDRARGYTF	TGTGCCAGCAGTTTATTCGATAGGGCGAGGGGCTACACCTTC
TRBV30	TRBJ2-7	-	once	CAWKDTGPPYEQYF	TGTGCCTGGAAGGACACTGGACCCCCCTACGAGCAGTACTTC
TRBV5-5	TRBJ1-2	-	-	CASSRPEGYGYTF	TGTGCCAGCAGCCGACCCGAGGGGTATGGCTACACCTTC
TRBV6-1	TRBJ2-7	TRBD2	-	CASSLAGGSYEQYF	TGTGCCAGCAGCCTAGCGGGGGGCTCCTACGAGCAGTACTTC
TRBV11-2	TRBJ2-3	TRBD2	-	CASSFAGGTYSTDTQYF	TGTGCCAGCAGCTTCGCGGGAGGGACCTATAGCACAGATACGCAGTATTTT
TRBV28	TRBJ1-5	-	-	CASSLEGRINQPQHF	TGTGCCAGCAGTTTAGAGGGCCGGATCAATCAGCCCCAGCATTTT
TRBV6-5	TRBJ2-1	TRBD1	-	CASSSPGTETYNEQFF	TGTGCCAGCAGTTCCCCCGGGACAGAGACCTACAATGAGCAGTTCTTC
TRBV5-4	TRBJ2-3	TRBD1	-	CASSLGTGALVHTQYF	TGTGCCAGCAGCTTGGGGACAGGGGCCTTAGTGCATACGCAGTATTTT
TRBV15	TRBJ1-5	TRBD1	-	CATSRGRDRQGAPDYNQPQHF	TGTGCCACCAGCAGAGGAAGGGATAGACAGGGGGCCCCGGACTACAATCAGCCCCAGCATTTT
TRBV2	TRBJ1-6	-	-	CASSDLGSPLHF	TGTGCCAGCAGTGATCTGGGATCACCCCTCCACTTT
TRBV30	TRBJ2-4	-	once	CAWSVKGGVSIQYF	TGTGCCTGGAGTGTGAAAGGAGGGGTGAGCATTCAGTACTTC
TRBV2	TRBJ1-3	-	few	CASSTSGNTIYF	TGTGCCAGCAGTACATCTGGAAACACCATATATTTT
TRBV5-6	TRBJ1-5	-	few	CASSLGPREPQHF	TGTGCCAGCAGCTTAGGGCCACGAGAGCCCCAGCATTTT
TRBV5-6	TRBJ2-3	-	-	CASTTLHVDTQYF	TGTGCCAGCACCACTCTCCATGTAGATACGCAGTATTTT
TRBV28	TRBJ2-3	-	-	CALGPGFSTDTQYF	TGTGCCTTAGGCCCAGGGTTCAGCACAGATACGCAGTATTTT